This TCR beta chain comes out of a study of early T cells in non-severe SARS-CoV-2 infection. Study background: The sequenced material was bulk RNA from unsorted whole blood, and its chains were unpaired.

Individual cDNA molecules each received unique molecular identifiers attached to them. TCRdb called the 5' RACE reads again in MiXCR, with one record for every CDR3 protein. This sample has 80,000 to 95,000 distinct CDR3 sequences; 15% to 20% occur once, and the top ten carry approximately 5.1%. Findings of the study overall: The matching step, a VDJdb search, favored anti-spike CD8 responses and missed private and CD4 specificities.

The germline V and J ends were trimmed by 5 bases and 8 bases, with 12 bases remaining between them. Germline CDR1 is SGHTA and CDR2 is FQGNSA. The CDR3 is made up of 12 amino acids. Concerning this clonotype itself: Its target is unknown.

Sequencing was performed on whole blood, taken at baseline. This receptor was obtained from an adult who was a healthcare worker with PCR-confirmed SARS-CoV-2 infection or an uninfected control (not recorded which). V usage is TRBV7-2 and J usage is TRBJ1-2; D not certain. The CDR3 DNA sequence: TGTGCCAGCAGCCCACCCATGGGGGGCTACACCTTC. It codes for CASSPPMGGYTF.